The rows below give T cell receptor beta chains drawn from one sample of a study of beta chain features in type 1 diabetes. Assay used: immunoSEQ multiplex PCR; TCRdb lists only in-frame clones, some missing. The table lists under 300,000 clones, roughly 8% of them singletons. The material sequenced was central memory CD4+ T cells from blood. The receptors originated from a woman aged 18-30 years in good health. Each CDR3 is given with its conserved first and last residue. Each record gives: V gene, D gene, clone size, J gene, CDR3 DNA, CDR3 protein. A D gene is named only where the DNA matches it firmly. Clone size is not always given. Where it is, it says once, few, many or a class for expanded clones.

TRBV7-2	-	few	TRBJ1-6	TGTGCCAGCAGCCCGCGACAGAGCTCCTATAATTCACCCCTCCACTTT	CASSPRQSSYNSPLHF
TRBV30	-	-	TRBJ1-2	TGTGCCTGGAGTAAGGTGGGCTATGGCTACACCTTC	CAWSKVGYGYTF
TRBV29-1	-	few	TRBJ2-5	TGCAGCGCCACAACAGGGCAGATGGAGACCCAGTACTTC	CSATTGQMETQYF
TRBV11-2	-	-	TRBJ2-3	TGTGCCAGCAGCCGGCGCGGGCTTAGCACAGATACGCAGTATTTT	CASSRRGLSTDTQYF
TRBV15	TRBD1	-	TRBJ2-3	TGTGCCACCAGGACAGGGGGCGCAGATACGCAGTATTTT	CATRTGGADTQYF
TRBV5-1	TRBD2	-	TRBJ2-3	TGCGCCAGCAGCATTGGACTAGCGGGAGTCGTAGATACGCAGTATTTT	CASSIGLAGVVDTQYF
TRBV7-2	-	many	TRBJ2-5	TGTGCCAGCAGCATCCACCAAGAGACCCAGTACTTC	CASSIHQETQYF
TRBV19	-	few	TRBJ1-4	TGTGCCAGTAACAGACGGACATTTAATGAAAAACTGTTTTTT	CASNRRTFNEKLFF
TRBV9	TRBD1	few	TRBJ1-4	TGTGCCAGCAGCATCCAGACAGGGCGGGATGAAAAACTGTTTTTT	CASSIQTGRDEKLFF
TRBV5-1	-	-	TRBJ2-1	TGCGCCAGCAGCTTGATGACTGGCAACAATGAGCAGTTCTTC	CASSLMTGNNEQFF
TRBV7-2	-	-	TRBJ1-1	TGTGCCAGCAGCTTGGGCCCGGTAGCTGAAGCTTTCTTT	CASSLGPVAEAFF
TRBV7-2	TRBD1	-	TRBJ1-1	TGTGCCAGCAGCTTACGCCCGGGACAGATGAACACTGAAGCTTTCTTT	CASSLRPGQMNTEAFF
TRBV27	TRBD2	-	TRBJ2-7	TGTGCCAGCAGTAAGCGGGAGGGCTTTAACGAGCAGTACTTC	CASSKREGFNEQYF
TRBV9	TRBD2	-	TRBJ2-3	TGTGCCAGCAGCGTAGCGGGGGGTAGCACAGATACGCAGTATTTT	CASSVAGGSTDTQYF
TRBV21-1	-	-	TRBJ1-2	TGTGCCAGCAGCAAATTTGGGTTAGATAACTATGGCTACACCTTC	CASSKFGLDNYGYTF
TRBV27	-	few	TRBJ2-6	TGTGCCAGCAGCTCGTTCCCCTCTGGGGCCAACGTCCTGACTTTC	CASSSFPSGANVLTF
TRBV2	TRBD1	-	TRBJ2-4	TGTGCCAGCAGCCAGGGGGAGAAAAACATTCAGTACTTC	CASSQGEKNIQYF
TRBV11-2	TRBD2	-	TRBJ2-1	TGTGCCAGCAGCCGCACTAGCGGGAGATTTAGCAATGAGCAGTTCTTC	CASSRTSGRFSNEQFF
TRBV4-2	-	few	TRBJ2-1	TGTGCCAGCAGCCAAGATTTGCCAGGCTACAATGAGCAGTTCTTC	CASSQDLPGYNEQFF
TRBV28	-	few	TRBJ1-4	TGTGCCAGCAGTCCGGACACAGGTGCAACTAATGAAAAACTGTTTTTT	CASSPDTGATNEKLFF
TRBV7-3	-	few	TRBJ2-3	TGTGCCAGCAGCATCGACAGACCAGATACGCAGTATTTT	CASSIDRPDTQYF
TRBV14	-	few	TRBJ1-1	TGTGCCAGCAGCAGGGAGGGATGGAACACTGAAGCTTTCTTT	CASSREGWNTEAFF
TRBV7-2	-	few	TRBJ1-4	TGTGCCAGCAGCTTAGCCGAGACGAGTGAAAAACTGTTTTTT	CASSLAETSEKLFF
TRBV7-9	-	-	TRBJ1-5	TGTGCCAGCACCGATCAGGGAAGGGGCAGCAATCAGCCCCAGCATTTT	CASTDQGRGSNQPQHF
TRBV19	-	-	TRBJ2-1	TGTGCCAGTAGTATTGGAGCGACGGCCTACAATGAGCAGTTCTTC	CASSIGATAYNEQFF
TRBV4-3	-	-	TRBJ2-5	TGCGCCAGCAGCCAAGATTACTTCCCCAGAGAGACCCAGTACTTC	CASSQDYFPRETQYF
TRBV4-2	-	few	TRBJ2-7	TGTGCCAGCAGCCTCCGAGCGGGTGCCTCGAGTTATGAGCAGTACTTC	CASSLRAGASSYEQYF
TRBV7-2	TRBD1	-	TRBJ1-1	TGTGCCAGCACGTCCCGGGACAGGGCTCAAAGAGGTTGGAACACTGAAGCTTTCTTT	CASTSRDRAQRGWNTEAFF
TRBV6-5	-	-	TRBJ2-5	TGTGCCAGCAGTAACAGGGATCAGACCCAGTACTTC	CASSNRDQTQYF
TRBV18	-	-	TRBJ1-2	TGTGCCAGCTCACCAATAGGAGATGGCTACACCTTC	CASSPIGDGYTF
TRBV28	-	-	TRBJ1-6	TGTGCCAGCAGTCCGCCGCCCGCACCCCTCCACTTT	CASSPPPAPLHF
TRBV7-6	-	-	TRBJ2-5	TGTGCCAGCAGCCGGGACCAGCAGGAGACCCAGTACTTC	CASSRDQQETQYF
TRBV28	-	-	TRBJ2-5	TGTGCCAGCAGTTTAGTCTGGGGCGGAGAGACCCAGTACTTC	CASSLVWGGETQYF
TRBV30	TRBD2	-	TRBJ2-1	TGTGCCTGGAGTGTGAGGGGCGGGAGACTCACCTCCTACAATGAGCAGTTCTTC	CAWSVRGGRLTSYNEQFF
TRBV4-3	-	few	TRBJ1-4	TGCGCCAGCAGCCAAGATGCGACAGTTTCGGAAAAACTGTTTTTT	CASSQDATVSEKLFF
TRBV14	-	few	TRBJ1-3	TGTGCCAGCAGCCAAGACCGTTTTGGGAGAAGGGTCGGAAACACCATATATTTT	CASSQDRFGRRVGNTIYF
TRBV5-1	TRBD2	few	TRBJ2-2	TGCGCCAGCAGCGGGAGACTAGCGGGATACACCGGGGAGCTGTTTTTT	CASSGRLAGYTGELFF
TRBV9	-	few	TRBJ1-6	TGTGCCAGCAGCCCGGATCTAACGAGGGGGTATAATTCACCCCTCCACTTT	CASSPDLTRGYNSPLHF
TRBV4-2	TRBD2	few	TRBJ2-1	TGTGCCAGCAGTCCCTGGGGGGGAGGCCTGAACAATGAGCAGTTCTTC	CASSPWGGGLNNEQFF
TRBV5-1	TRBD2	few	TRBJ2-3	TGCGCCAGCAGCCCAACCTTGGGACTAGGGAGTAATACGCAGTATTTT	CASSPTLGLGSNTQYF
TRBV5-1	TRBD1	-	TRBJ2-2	TGCGCCAGCTCGATACAGGGGGCGAACACCGGGGAGCTGTTTTTT	CASSIQGANTGELFF
TRBV7-8	-	-	TRBJ1-4	TGTGCCAGCGGTCTGGACGGATATAATGAAAAACTGTTTTTT	CASGLDGYNEKLFF
TRBV10-3	-	few	TRBJ2-5	TGTGCCATCAGTGAGTCTCGGGGGGCAGAGACCCAGTACTTC	CAISESRGAETQYF
TRBV29-1	-	-	TRBJ1-2	TGCAGCGTTGCTGATAGGGACGGCTACACCTTC	CSVADRDGYTF
TRBV7-6	TRBD2	-	TRBJ2-5	TGTGCCAGCAGCTTAGCGTATGGGACTAGCGGGAGTGCAGAGACCCAGTACTTC	CASSLAYGTSGSAETQYF
TRBV19	-	many	TRBJ2-2	TGTGCCAGTAGTCCAAGAGAGAGGGAGCTGTTTTTT	CASSPRERELFF
TRBV30	TRBD2	few	TRBJ2-3	TGTGCCTGGAGTGTAGGCGGCGCGGTAGCGGGAGTTGCGCAGTATTTT	CAWSVGGAVAGVAQYF
TRBV5-1	TRBD2	-	TRBJ2-3	TGCGCCAGCAGCTTGGCCGGACTAGCGACAGATACGCAGTATTTT	CASSLAGLATDTQYF
TRBV11-3	TRBD1	many	TRBJ2-1	TGTGCCAGCAGCTTTACAGGGGTTTCCTACAATGAGCAGTTCTTC	CASSFTGVSYNEQFF
TRBV9	-	-	TRBJ1-3	TGTGCCAGCAGCTCTCGGGACATCGGAAACACCATATATTTT	CASSSRDIGNTIYF
TRBV7-2	-	-	TRBJ2-5	TGTGCCAGCAGCTCCTACGGGGAGACCCAGTACTTC	CASSSYGETQYF
TRBV7-2	-	many	TRBJ1-1	TGTGCCAGCAGCTTAGGACACAGTTCCCATGAAGCTTTCTTT	CASSLGHSSHEAFF
TRBV4-2	-	many	TRBJ1-4	TGTGCCAGCAGCCAAACACTTACAACTAATGAAAAACTGTTTTTT	CASSQTLTTNEKLFF
TRBV14	-	-	TRBJ2-3	TGTGCCAGCAGCCGATGGAGTACTAGCACAGATACGCAGTATTTT	CASSRWSTSTDTQYF
TRBV12-5	-	-	TRBJ1-2	TGTGCTAGTGGTTTGGTACTTGGGGACACGACCTCTTATGGCTACACCTTC	CASGLVLGDTTSYGYTF
TRBV4-2	TRBD1	-	TRBJ2-1	TGTGCCAGCAGCCAGAGACAGGGTGGTAATGAGCAGTTCTTC	CASSQRQGGNEQFF
TRBV7-9	TRBD2	many	TRBJ2-3	TGTGCCAGCAGCGCTCGGGTTAGCGGGACTAGCACAGATACGCAGTATTTT	CASSARVSGTSTDTQYF
TRBV27	-	many	TRBJ1-3	TGTGCCAGCAGTAAGTTGGGAGTCTCTGGAAACACCATATATTTT	CASSKLGVSGNTIYF
TRBV19	-	few	TRBJ1-5	TGTGCCAGTAGTATCGGCCCACAGGGTAATCAGCCCCAGCATTTT	CASSIGPQGNQPQHF
TRBV7-2	-	-	TRBJ2-5	TGTGCCAGCAGCTTAGAACTGATCCAAGAGACCCAGTACTTC	CASSLELIQETQYF